This entry concerns a single T cell receptor (beta chain). Per the study methods: Reference gene primer amplification yielded estimated nucleated cell counts. Some clones are missing from TCRdb's copy, which holds only in-frame ones; the method was immunoSEQ multiplex PCR. Clone size and V and J calls were adopted from that table, with D and trimming inferred from the DNA. The sample consists of hundreds of thousands of clones, more than 80% of them appearing once. This entry is derived from a study of blood T cell repertoires in COVID-19. Study overall: Sources were T cells, B-cell-depleted T cells, or PBMCs; the material itself was cDNA or gDNA.

Adults between roughly 18 and 90 years of age took part from 24 US areas. This CDR3 has 16 residues. Losses at the gene ends were 3 bases for V and 2 bases for J; bases not matched to a gene: 7. CDR1 is SGHNT, CDR2 YYREEE, per germline (reference sequence). V and J are TRBV5-4 and TRBJ1-3, with 8 bases lining up with TRBD1. The sequence came from a man aged 25 to 45 who had recovered from COVID-19. Source material: PBMCs or T cells enriched from blood (not recorded which). CDR3 region: CASSSGTGLTGNTIYF. For the CDR3, the DNA is TGTGCCAGCAGCTCGGGGACAGGATTAACTGGAAACACCATATATTTT.